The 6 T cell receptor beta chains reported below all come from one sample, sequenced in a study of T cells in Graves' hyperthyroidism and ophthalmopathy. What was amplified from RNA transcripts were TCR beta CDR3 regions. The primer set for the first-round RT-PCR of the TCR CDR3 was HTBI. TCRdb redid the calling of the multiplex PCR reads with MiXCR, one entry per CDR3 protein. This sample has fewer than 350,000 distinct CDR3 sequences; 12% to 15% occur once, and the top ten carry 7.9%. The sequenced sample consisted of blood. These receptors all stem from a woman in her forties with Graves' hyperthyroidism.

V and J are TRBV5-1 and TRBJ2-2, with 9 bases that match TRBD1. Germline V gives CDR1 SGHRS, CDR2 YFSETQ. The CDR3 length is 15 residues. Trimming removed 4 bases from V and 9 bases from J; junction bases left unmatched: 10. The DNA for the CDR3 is TGCGCCAGCAGCCGAGGACAGGGGTCACCGAGGGAGCTGTTTTTT. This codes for CASSRGQGSPRELFF.

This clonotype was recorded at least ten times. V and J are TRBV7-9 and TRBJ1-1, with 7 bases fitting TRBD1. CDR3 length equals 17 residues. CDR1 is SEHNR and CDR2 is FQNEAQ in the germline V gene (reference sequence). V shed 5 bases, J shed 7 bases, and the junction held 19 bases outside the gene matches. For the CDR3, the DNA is TGTGCCAGCAGCCCGCCCCCGACAGGGAGTTCTTCGGTTGAAGCTTTCTTT. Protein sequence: CASSPPPTGSSSVEAFF.

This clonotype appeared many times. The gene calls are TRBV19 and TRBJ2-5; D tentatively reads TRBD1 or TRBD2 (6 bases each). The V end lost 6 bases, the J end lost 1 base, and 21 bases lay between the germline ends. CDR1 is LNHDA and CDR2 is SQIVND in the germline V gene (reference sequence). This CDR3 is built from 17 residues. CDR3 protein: CASSAPGGQDVQETQYF. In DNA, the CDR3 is TGTGCCAGTAGCGCTCCCGGGGGACAAGATGTCCAAGAGACCCAGTACTTC.

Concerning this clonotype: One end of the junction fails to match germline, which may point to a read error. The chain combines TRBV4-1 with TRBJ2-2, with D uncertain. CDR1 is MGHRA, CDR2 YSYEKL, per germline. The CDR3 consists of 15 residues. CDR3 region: CASSQEVKFAGELFF. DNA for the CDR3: TGCGCCAGCAGTCAAGAAGTTAAATTTGCCGGGGAGCTGTTTTTT.

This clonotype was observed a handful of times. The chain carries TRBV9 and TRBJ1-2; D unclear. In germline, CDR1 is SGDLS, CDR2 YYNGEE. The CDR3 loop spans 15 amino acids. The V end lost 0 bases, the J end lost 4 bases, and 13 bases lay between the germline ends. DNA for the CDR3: TGTGCCAGCAGCGTAGGGACGGAAGGGCTCTATGGCTACACCTTC. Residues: CASSVGTEGLYGYTF.

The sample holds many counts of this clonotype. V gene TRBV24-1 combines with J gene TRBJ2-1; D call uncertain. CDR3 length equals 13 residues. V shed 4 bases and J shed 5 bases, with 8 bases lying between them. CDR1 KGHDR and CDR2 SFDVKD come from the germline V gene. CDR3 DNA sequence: TGTGCCACCAGTGACGCCGACAACAATGAGCAGTTCTTC. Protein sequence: CATSDADNNEQFF.